This entry describes one TCR beta chain. Its antigen is currently unknown. CTLA-4 blockade using ipilimumab, together with focal radiation, was received by patients with chemo-refractory metastatic non-small-cell lung cancer. TCRdb keeps only in-frame clones here, not all; method: immunoSEQ multiplex PCR. The sample lists tens of thousands of clones; roughly 86% were seen once. The data originate from a study of radiotherapy plus CTLA-4 blockade in lung cancer. Study context: Objective responses emerged in around 19% of patients, and 30% to 40% attained disease control.

The V segment lost 6 bases and the J segment 4 bases; nucleotides outside the gene matches: 7. The CDR3 loop spans 15 amino acids. The germline CDR1 and CDR2 sequences are SGHAT and FQDESV (reference sequence). Findings and limits, study-wide: In blood, early T cell clone dynamics reportedly predicted response best, together with interferon-beta.

Here the sequenced sample was peripheral blood, taken from a patient treated with radiotherapy plus ipilimumab. The clonotype comes from a human donor with non-small cell lung cancer that progressed on radiotherapy plus ipilimumab. The V call is TRBV11-1, the J call TRBJ2-2; 8 bases are shared with TRBD1. CDR3 sequence (DNA): TGTGCCAGCAGTTCTCTAACAGGGGGCACCGGGGAGCTGTTTTTT. This gives the protein CASSSLTGGTGELFF.